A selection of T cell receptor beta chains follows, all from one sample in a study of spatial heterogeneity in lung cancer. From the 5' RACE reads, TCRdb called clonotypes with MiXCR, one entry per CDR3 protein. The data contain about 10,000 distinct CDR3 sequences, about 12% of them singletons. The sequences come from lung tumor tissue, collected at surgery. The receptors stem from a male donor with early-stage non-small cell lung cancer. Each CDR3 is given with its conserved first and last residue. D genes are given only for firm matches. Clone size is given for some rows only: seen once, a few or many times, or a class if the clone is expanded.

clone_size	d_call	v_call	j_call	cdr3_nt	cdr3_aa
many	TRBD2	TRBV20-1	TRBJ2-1	TGCAGTGCTAGAGACAATGCCGGGACTAGCTTGTATAAGCAGTTCTTC	CSARDNAGTSLYKQFF
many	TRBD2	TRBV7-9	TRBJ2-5	TGTGCCAGCAGCTCCGGGACTAGAGAACAAGAGACCCAGTACTTC	CASSSGTREQETQYF
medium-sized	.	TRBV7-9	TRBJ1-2	TGTGCCAGCAGCTTACAGGGAGCGGACTATGGCTACACCTTC	CASSLQGADYGYTF
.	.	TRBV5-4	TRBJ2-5	TGTGCCAGCAGCTTACTAGACCAAGAGACCCAGTACTTC	CASSLLDQETQYF
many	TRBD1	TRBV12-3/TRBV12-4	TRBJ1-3	TGTGCCAGCAGTGAGCGGACAGGGGCTGGAAACACCATATATTTT	CASSERTGAGNTIYF
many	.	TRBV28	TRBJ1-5	TGTGCCTCAAAGGGGGGCCAGCCCCAGCATTTT	CASKGGQPQHF
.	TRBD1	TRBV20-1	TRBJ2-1	TGCAGTGCTAGAGTTCTGGACAGGGGTGAGTTCTTC	CSARVLDRGEFF
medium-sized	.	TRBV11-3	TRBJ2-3	TGTGCCAGCAGCTTAGTCGCCGGCGGGAGCACAGATACGCAGTATTTT	CASSLVAGGSTDTQYF
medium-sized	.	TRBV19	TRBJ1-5	TGTGCCAGTAGTGATCAAGGCAGACAGCCCCAGCATTTT	CASSDQGRQPQHF
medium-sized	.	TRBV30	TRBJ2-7	TGTGCCTGGACGGACGGTTCCTACGAGCAGTACTTC	CAWTDGSYEQYF
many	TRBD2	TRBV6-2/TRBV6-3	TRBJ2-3	TGTGCCAGCAGTGCTAGGGGCGGGAGTAGCACAGATACGCAGTATTTT	CASSARGGSSTDTQYF
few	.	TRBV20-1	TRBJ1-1	TGCAGTGCCTACAGGGTAACTGAAGCTTTCTTT	CSAYRVTEAFF
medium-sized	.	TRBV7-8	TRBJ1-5	TGTGCCAGCAGCCACGACAGTTTTAATCAGCCCCAGCATTTT	CASSHDSFNQPQHF
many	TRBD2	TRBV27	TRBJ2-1	TGTGCCAGCAGTACGGGACTAGGAGGAACTTGGCAGTTCTTC	CASSTGLGGTWQFF
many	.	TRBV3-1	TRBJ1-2	TGTGCCAGCAGCCAAAGCTGGACGGGTACTTATGGCTACACCTTC	CASSQSWTGTYGYTF